This T cell receptor beta chain appears in the sequencing data of a study of blood T cell repertoires in COVID-19. The study drew participants aged roughly 18 to 95 years from about two dozen US areas. This clone showed up just once. Germline loops: CDR1 KGHSH, CDR2 LQKENI. CDR3 length: 18 residues. Trimming removed 0 bases from V and 2 bases from J; junction bases left unmatched: 11. Profiling relied on immunoSEQ multiplex PCR, and the TCRdb table lists in-frame clones only, not all of them. The data hold hundreds of thousands of clones, with roughly 90% observed a single time. Input material: PBMCs or T cells enriched from blood (not recorded which). This sequence was found in a woman in her 30s with acute COVID-19. The chain recombines TRBV18 with TRBJ2-5; 8 bases map to TRBD2. Here the CDR3 DNA reads TGTGCCAGCTCACCACCGAGAGCGGGGGCGAAGAAACAAGAGACCCAGTACTTC. Translation: CASSPPRAGAKKQETQYF.